This T cell receptor beta chain was profiled in a study of T-cell reconstitution after alpha-beta-depleted transplantation in children. Many counts were recorded for this clonotype. The authors prepared the TCRbeta library with unique molecular identifiers. A single record per CDR3 protein comes from TCRdb applying MiXCR to the PCR reads. The sample lists around 87,000 distinct CDR3 sequences, 7.5% to 9.5% occurring once. The length of the CDR3 is 13 residues. Germline assignment: CDR1 SQVTM and CDR2 ANQGSEA. J lost 4 bases, V lost 5 bases, and 3 bases had no gene match. This chain uses TRBV29-1 with TRBJ2-3; 10 nucleotides match TRBD1. This clonotype was sampled from a human donor who donated a stem cell graft to a child with congenital amegakaryocytic thrombocytopenia. The source material was PBMCs from the stem cell graft donor, sampled from the stem cell graft. CDR3 sequence (DNA): TGCAGCGTTAGAGGACAGGGGGCAGATACGCAGTATTTT. It specifies CSVRGQGADTQYF.